This T cell receptor beta chain was captured by sequencing in a study of blood T cells in healthy people across ages. Study-wide findings and caveats: Researchers judged that diversity estimates from one million T cells fell short of true values.

With regard to this clonotype: The antigen is undetermined.

Peripheral blood, about 9.4 milliliters per donor, was collected. With a J-beta primer mix and a sample-barcoded 5' primer, a second PCR ran roughly 6 to 11 cycles. From the 5' RACE reads, TCRdb called clonotypes with MiXCR, one entry per CDR3 protein. The data show about 1.4 million distinct CDR3 sequences, 55% to 75% seen once. In germline, CDR1 is LGHNA, CDR2 YNFKEQ. The CDR3 extends over 16 amino acids. The sequence was collected from a man aged 18-30 years in good health. The rearrangement links TRBV4-2 to TRBJ2-7; D ambiguous. The end of the DNA aligns better with TRBJ2-4, so the J call may be wrong. The sequenced sample was blood. In DNA, the CDR3 is TGTGCCAGCAGCCAAGCCTTAATTGAAGCCAAAAACATTCAGTACTTC. Protein: CASSQALIEAKNIQYF.